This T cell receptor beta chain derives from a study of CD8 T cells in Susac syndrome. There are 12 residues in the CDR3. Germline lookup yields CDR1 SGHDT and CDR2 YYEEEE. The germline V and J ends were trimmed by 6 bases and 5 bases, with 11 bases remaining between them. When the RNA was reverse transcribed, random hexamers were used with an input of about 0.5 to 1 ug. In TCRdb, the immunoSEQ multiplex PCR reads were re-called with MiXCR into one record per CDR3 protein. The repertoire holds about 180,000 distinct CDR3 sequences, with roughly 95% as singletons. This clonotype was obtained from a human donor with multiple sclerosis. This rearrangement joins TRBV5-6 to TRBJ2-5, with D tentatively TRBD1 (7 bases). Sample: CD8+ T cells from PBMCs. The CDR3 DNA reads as TGTGCCAGCACACAGGGGAGGGAGACCCAGTACTTC. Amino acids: CASTQGRETQYF.